The rows below give T cell receptor beta chains drawn from one sample of a study of cytomegalovirus exposure and HLA in healthy donors. Profiling relied on immunoSEQ multiplex PCR, and the TCRdb table lists in-frame clones only, not all of them. The sample includes approximately 110,000 clones, 76% of them seen just once. Sequenced sample: PBMCs. Receptors originate from a man between 35 and 55 years old in good health and CMV-seropositive. Each CDR3 is given with its conserved first and last residue. Fields, in order: clone size, J gene, V gene, D gene, CDR3 protein, CDR3 DNA. A D gene is named only where the DNA matches it firmly. Size tells how often a clone was seen (once, few, many) or the class of an expanded clone, and some rows leave it out.

>.|TRBJ2-6|TRBV15|.
CATSDGQGTGANVLTF
TGTGCCACCAGCGACGGTCAGGGAACTGGGGCCAACGTCCTGACTTTC
>.|TRBJ2-7|TRBV6-1|TRBD2
CASSDPRGRNYEQYF
TGTGCCAGCAGTGACCCGCGCGGGAGAAACTACGAGCAGTACTTC
>.|TRBJ2-5|TRBV7-6|TRBD1
CASSLGPPRGTGYQETQYF
TGTGCCAGCAGCTTAGGCCCCCCACGGGGGACAGGGTACCAAGAGACCCAGTACTTC
>few|TRBJ2-7|TRBV6-1|.
CASSEERGSEQYF
TGTGCCAGCAGTGAAGAGAGAGGGAGCGAGCAGTACTTC
>.|TRBJ2-6|TRBV27|.
CASSFRGTGANGLTF
TGTGCCAGCAGTTTCCGGGGGACTGGGGCCAACGGCCTGACTTTC
>few|TRBJ1-2|TRBV11-2|.
CASSLVGGTANYGYTF
TGTGCCAGCAGCTTAGTCGGGGGGACGGCTAACTATGGCTACACCTTC
>.|TRBJ2-7|TRBV9|TRBD2
CASSRGSGGPGYEQYF
TGTGCCAGCAGCCGGGGATCGGGGGGGCCAGGGTACGAGCAGTACTTC
>.|TRBJ2-4|TRBV4-3|.
CASSYTSGAKNIQYF
TGCGCCAGCAGCTACACTTCAGGGGCCAAAAACATTCAGTACTTC
>.|TRBJ1-2|TRBV27|.
CASRPSGGVWGFNYGYTF
TGTGCCAGCAGACCCTCGGGGGGGGTATGGGGATTTAACTATGGCTACACCTTC
>few|TRBJ2-7|TRBV19|TRBD1
CASSPRDRGYEQYF
TGTGCCAGTAGTCCCCGGGACAGGGGGTACGAGCAGTACTTC
>once|TRBJ1-3|TRBV7-9|TRBD1
CASSFGQGTSGNTIYF
TGTGCCAGCAGCTTTGGACAGGGGACTTCTGGAAACACCATATATTTT
>.|TRBJ2-2|TRBV7-2|TRBD2
CASSPRGSGPTGELFF
TGTGCCAGCAGCCCCCGGGGTAGCGGGCCCACCGGGGAGCTGTTTTTT
>.|TRBJ2-1|TRBV19|TRBD2
CASSIGLAGGGEFF
TGTGCCAGTAGTATAGGACTAGCGGGAGGAGGCGAGTTCTTC
>.|TRBJ2-1|TRBV13|.
CASSLRGFADRRTYEQFF
TGTGCCAGCAGCTTAAGGGGGTTCGCTGACAGACGAACCTACGAGCAGTTCTTC
>.|TRBJ1-6|TRBV30|.
CAWSKGRIPSSYNSPLHF
TGTGCCTGGAGTAAGGGGAGGATCCCCAGCTCCTATAATTCACCCCTCCACTTT